The clone carrying this T cell receptor (beta chain) was seen a handful of times. The antigen remains unidentified. These data originate in a study of response to subunit inactivated influenza vaccine. Study results and limitations: The authors put forward the suggestion that each seasonal influenza vaccination may bring in only a limited number of new T cells.

MiXCR was run by TCRdb on the RT-PCR reads, yielding one entry per CDR3 protein. The table includes around 530,000 distinct CDR3 sequences, approximately 15% detected once. Germline CDR1 and CDR2: SGHVS and FQNEAQ. The CDR3 spans 12 residues. With 5 bases removed from V and 6 bases from J, the gap between germline ends came to 8 bases. This receptor was identified in a man between 50 and 75 years old who received an inactivated influenza vaccine. Sequencing used CD4+ T cells sorted from PBMCs, obtained approximately 25 months after vaccination. V usage is TRBV7-8 and J usage is TRBJ2-1; D is possibly TRBD1 (5 bases). The CDR3: CASSNQGNEQFF. The CDR3 DNA follows: TGTGCCAGCAGCAACCAGGGCAATGAGCAGTTCTTC.